The rows below give T cell receptor beta chains drawn from one sample of a study of T-cell memory formation after mild COVID-19. TCRdb re-analysed the 5' RACE reads in MiXCR, keeping a single row per CDR3 protein. The sample has about 250,000 distinct CDR3 sequences, over 15% seen once. Sequenced sample: PBMCs or a T cell subset sorted from them (not recorded which). These TCRs come from a young man who had mild COVID-19 (a few samples of this study predate the infection). Cell type and time point are not known. Each CDR3 is given with its conserved first and last residue. The order of the fields is clone size, V gene, J gene, D gene, CDR3 DNA, CDR3 protein. D genes are given only for firm matches. Clone size appears in some rows only: once, few, many, or a class for an expanded clone.

NA	TRBV7-6	TRBJ2-2	NA	TGTGCCAGCAGTCCAGACCATTCCCGTGGCACCGGGGAGCTGTTTTTT	CASSPDHSRGTGELFF
NA	TRBV7-8	TRBJ1-3	NA	TGTGCCAGCAGCTTAGCGTATAGTGGGGTAGCCGGAAACACCATATATTTT	CASSLAYSGVAGNTIYF
NA	TRBV5-8	TRBJ1-5	NA	TGTGCCAGCGACATAGACGGCAATCAGCCCCAGCATTTT	CASDIDGNQPQHF
few	TRBV7-2	TRBJ2-1	NA	TGTGCCAGCAGCGAGGGACTTTTATTGAATGAGCAGTTCTTC	CASSEGLLLNEQFF
many	TRBV6-5	TRBJ1-1	NA	TGTGCCAGTCGTGGGGCTTATACTGAAGCTTTCTTT	CASRGAYTEAFF
few	TRBV7-2	TRBJ1-5	NA	TGTGCCAGCAGCCGAGTACACAATCAGCCCCAGCATTTT	CASSRVHNQPQHF
few	TRBV9	TRBJ2-3	NA	TGTGCCAGCAGCGTAGGAGCGATCGAAGGAGATACGCAGTATTTT	CASSVGAIEGDTQYF
few	TRBV24-1	TRBJ2-5	NA	TGTGCCACCAGTGATTCCTCGGGGAACCAAGAGACCCAGTACTTC	CATSDSSGNQETQYF
few	TRBV7-2	TRBJ2-1	NA	TGTGCCAGCAGGGGGGCGGGTGATGTTGGTCGAAATGAGCAGTTCTTC	CASRGAGDVGRNEQFF
few	TRBV6-5	TRBJ1-1	TRBD1	TGTGCCAGCAGTGGGACAGCTTTCGGGAACACTGAAGCTTTCTTT	CASSGTAFGNTEAFF